Below, 29 T cell receptor beta chains from the same sample are listed, as sequenced in a study of T cells after posttransplantation cyclophosphamide. The assay was immunoSEQ multiplex PCR, and TCRdb's table has in-frame clones only and misses some. The sample has 50,000 to 60,000 clones; around 94% are singletons. Sequenced material: PBMCs. The receptors shown here come from a woman in her 30s in good health and a related stem cell transplant donor.

The chain carries TRBV4-1 and TRBJ2-7, with D hard to call. The V gene's germline CDR1 is MGHRA and CDR2 YSYEKL. The CDR3 is made up of 16 amino acids. The V and J ends lost 0 bases and 0 bases respectively, with 12 bases between them. CDR3 region: CASSQDDPSPSYEQYF. The DNA of the CDR3 is TGCGCCAGCAGCCAAGATGATCCCAGTCCCTCCTACGAGCAGTACTTC.

The J gene is TRBJ1-2, the V gene TRBV5-1; 8 bases align to TRBD1. The CDR3 is made up of 15 amino acids. The germline CDR1 and CDR2 sequences are SGHRS and YFSETQ. After removal of 2 bases from V and 4 bases from J, the junction contained 7 bases not matched to a gene. CDR3 nucleotides: TGCGCCAGCAGCTTAGGGACAGGTTCGCCCTATGGCTACACCTTC. Its translation is CASSLGTGSPYGYTF.

This chain connects TRBV4-3 to TRBJ2-1; the D gene is possibly TRBD2 (6 bases). Germline CDR1 LGHNA, CDR2 YSLEER. V lost 4 bases and J 3 bases, leaving 13 bases between the germline ends. CDR3 length: 15 residues. The CDR3 region is CASSPGLQLYNEQFF. CDR3 bases: TGCGCCAGCAGCCCGGGACTTCAACTCTACAATGAGCAGTTCTTC.

The V and J genes are TRBV7-9 and TRBJ1-2; D gene uncertain. Germline V lookup: CDR1 SEHNR, CDR2 FQNEAQ (reference sequence). The CDR3 is 15 residues long. V was clipped by 3 bases and J by 0 bases, with 11 bases between them. The CDR3 sequence: CASSFNRETNYGYTF. The CDR3 bases are TGTGCCAGCAGCTTCAACAGAGAAACTAACTATGGCTACACCTTC. Drawing the rest from reference TRBV7-9 and TRBJ1-2, the complete variable domain is DTGVSQNPRHKITKRGQNVTFRCDPISEHNRLYWYRQTLGQGPEFLTYFQNEAQLEKSRLLSDRFSAERPKGSFSTLEIQRTEQGDSAMYLCASSFNRETNYGYTFGSGTRLTVV.

CDR3 coding DNA: TGTGCCAGCTCCCGGACAGGGGGTTCGGAAAAACTGTTTTTT. Translation gives CASSRTGGSEKLFF. The rearrangement uses TRBV18 and TRBJ1-4; 10 nucleotides match TRBD1. The trim removed 6 bases at V and 8 bases at J, leaving 6 bases unmatched. This CDR3 contains 14 residues. Germline assignment: CDR1 KGHSH and CDR2 LQKENI.

The V call is TRBV28, the J call TRBJ2-7; D is possibly TRBD1 (6 bases). V lost 5 bases to trimming and J lost 4 bases, with 15 bases between them. The CDR3 has 14 amino acids. Germline assignment: CDR1 MDHEN and CDR2 SYDVKM. The CDR3 bases are TGTGCCAGCAGTCGCACACCTACAGGGTACGAGCAGTACTTC. Protein: CASSRTPTGYEQYF.

This chain uses TRBV18 with TRBJ2-3; D might be TRBD2 (5 bases). V was shortened by 3 bases and J by 4 bases, with 14 bases between the two germline ends. The CDR3 consists of 15 residues. Germline CDR1 reads KGHSH; CDR2 reads LQKENI. This chain's CDR3 is CASSPARGPPDTQYF. The DNA of the CDR3 is TGTGCCAGCTCACCGGCACGGGGTCCACCAGATACGCAGTATTTT.

This chain uses TRBV27 with TRBJ1-5, with unresolved D. Germline values: CDR1 MNHEY, CDR2 SMNVEV (reference sequence). The CDR3 is 14 residues long. The ends were cut back, 2 bases at V and 0 bases at J, with 5 bases in the middle. This CDR3 is CASSLEGSNQPQHF. For the CDR3, the DNA is TGTGCCAGCAGTTTAGAGGGTAGCAATCAGCCCCAGCATTTT.

The rearrangement joins TRBV27 to TRBJ1-5; D not resolved. The CDR3 extends over 16 amino acids. Deletions cut 2 bases from V and 0 bases from J, with 11 bases between. From germline, CDR1 is MNHEY and CDR2 SMNVEV (reference sequence). The CDR3 DNA follows: TGTGCCAGCAGTTTAATCGCGGCGGGTAGCAATCAGCCCCAGCATTTT. It specifies CASSLIAAGSNQPQHF.

The chain carries TRBV2 and TRBJ1-2; D not certain. The V end lost 8 bases, the J end lost 0 bases, and 7 bases lay between the germline ends. CDR1 is SNHLY, CDR2 FYNNEI, per germline. There are 12 residues in the CDR3. The CDR3, as DNA: TGTGCCAGCTCACGGTCTAACTATGGCTACACCTTC. This sequence encodes CASSRSNYGYTF.

This chain links TRBV5-4 with TRBJ2-3; D may be TRBD1 (7 bases). Germline values: CDR1 SGHNT, CDR2 YYREEE (reference sequence). Deletions cut 0 bases from V and 7 bases from J, with 18 bases between. The CDR3 extends over 16 amino acids. CDR3 loop: CASSLAGRGAFYTQYF. The CDR3 nucleotides read TGTGCCAGCAGCTTGGCCGGCAGGGGGGCTTTTTATACGCAGTATTTT.

V is TRBV4-3 and J is TRBJ1-1; perhaps TRBD1 as D (6 bases). This CDR3 region has 16 residues. V lost 0 bases, J lost 2 bases, and 13 bases lay in between. The germline V gene has CDR1 LGHNA and CDR2 YSLEER. The CDR3 loop reads CASSQELTRGNTEAFF. Written as DNA, the CDR3 is TGCGCCAGCAGCCAAGAACTCACCAGGGGCAACACTGAAGCTTTCTTT.

This sequence joins TRBV5-1 and TRBJ2-5; no reliable D call. Trimming took off 0 bases at V and 1 base at J, with 10 bases between the two ends. The CDR3 has 15 amino acids. Looked up from germline, CDR1 is SGHRS and CDR2 is YFSETQ. The DNA for the CDR3 is TGCGCCAGCAGCTTGGGCGGTCCTCCCCAAGAGACCCAGTACTTC. Residues: CASSLGGPPQETQYF.

This clone occurred a few times. The chain joins TRBV4-2 to TRBJ1-1; tentative D call: TRBD1 (6 bases). The CDR3 covers 15 residues. The germline CDR1 and CDR2 sequences are LGHNA and YNFKEQ. Between the trimmed V and J ends, which lost 0 bases and 4 bases, there was a span of 12 bases. CDR3 sequence: CASSQEGQGGTEAFF. CDR3 bases: TGTGCCAGCAGCCAAGAGGGGCAAGGGGGCACTGAAGCTTTCTTT.

The count of this clone is one. The rearrangement uses TRBV4-2 and TRBJ1-1; 11 bases align to TRBD1. V dropped 3 bases and J dropped 4; count of bases not matched to a gene: 4. The CDR3 totals 15 residues. From germline, CDR1 is LGHNA and CDR2 YNFKEQ. The chain's CDR3 is CASSHLGTGGTEAFF. The CDR3 nucleotides read TGTGCCAGCAGCCACCTGGGGACAGGGGGCACTGAAGCTTTCTTT.

The chain uses TRBV5-4 and TRBJ1-2; TRBD1 is a possible D gene (5 bases). V lost 0 bases and J 4 bases, leaving 13 bases between the germline ends. From germline, CDR1 is SGHNT and CDR2 YYREEE (reference sequence). The CDR3 contains 15 residues. The CDR3 sequence: CASSLGAGSSYGYTF. The CDR3 DNA reads as TGTGCCAGCAGCTTGGGGGCAGGGTCATCCTATGGCTACACCTTC.

This clone came up once. V gene TRBV15 combines with J gene TRBJ1-3, with TRBD1 identical over 9 bases. The CDR3 totals 16 residues. CDR1 is LNHNV, CDR2 YYDKDF, per germline (reference sequence). The J segment lost 6 bases and the V segment lost 1 base, leaving 7 bases of the junction unmatched. In DNA form, the CDR3 reads TGTGCCACCAGCAGAGGAAAGGGACAGGGAGTAAACACCATATATTTT. Translating it yields CATSRGKGQGVNTIYF.

The genes are TRBV19 and TRBJ1-3; no definite D call. CDR1 and CDR2 (germline): LNHDA, SQIVND (reference sequence). This CDR3 has 14 residues. Trimming left V 5 bases short and J 2 bases short, with 10 bases between. The CDR3, as DNA: TGTGCCAGTAGTCCCGGCGGGGCTGGAAACACCATATATTTT. Translated, it gives CASSPGGAGNTIYF.

V and J are TRBV6-5 and TRBJ2-5; perhaps TRBD1 as D (6 bases). V lost 6 bases and J lost 2, with 13 bases in between. This CDR3 has 14 amino acids. Looked up from germline, CDR1 is MNHEY and CDR2 is SVGAGI. CDR3 nucleotide sequence: TGTGCCAGCAGCTCCGGGACACAACAAGAGACCCAGTACTTC. Protein: CASSSGTQQETQYF.

Comment on this clone: Other DNA sequences in the sample encode the same CDR3. As DNA, the CDR3 is TGTGCCAGTAGCTCGGACATCCCCTACGGCTACACCTTC. Translation: CASSSDIPYGYTF. The chain combines TRBV19 with TRBJ1-2, with D perhaps TRBD1 (5 bases). This CDR3 region has 13 residues. The germline V and J ends were trimmed by 6 bases and 8 bases, with 16 bases remaining between them. Germline loops: CDR1 LNHDA, CDR2 SQIVND (reference sequence).

The chain uses TRBV2 and TRBJ1-1; no clear D. The CDR3 is 14 residues long. Germline V gene sequence: CDR1 SNHLY, CDR2 FYNNEI. Trimming removed 6 bases at V and 6 bases at J, with 17 bases between. The CDR3 reads CASREGTEQPEAFF. Written as DNA, the CDR3 is TGTGCCAGCAGGGAGGGAACAGAACAACCTGAAGCTTTCTTT.

The chain employs TRBV7-8 and TRBJ1-2, with a possible D match to TRBD1 (6 bases). Trimming removed 1 base at V and 4 bases at J, with 10 bases between. CDR1 and CDR2 from the germline V gene are SGHVS and FQNEAQ. The CDR3 covers 14 residues. The CDR3 DNA is TGTGCCAGCAGCTTAGTGGACAGCGCCTATGGCTACACCTTC. Its translation is CASSLVDSAYGYTF.

The CDR3 region is CASSSLAGNEQYF. The CDR3 DNA reads TGTGCCAGCAGCTCCTTAGCGGGGAACGAGCAGTACTTC. The V call is TRBV11-3, the J call TRBJ2-7; TRBD2 matches at 8 bases. The germline CDR1 and CDR2 sequences are SGHNT and YENEEA. J was trimmed by 5 bases and V by 4 bases; bases with no gene match: 4. This CDR3 region has 13 residues.

The chain couples TRBV14 to TRBJ1-2; TRBD1 might be the D (5 bases). CDR3 length: 18 amino acids. V shed 2 bases and J shed 2 bases, with 21 bases lying between them. Germline-derived CDR1 and CDR2 are SGHDN and FVKESK. CDR3 DNA sequence: TGTGCCAGCAGCCAACTACCACATGTGGGGGGTGAGAACTATGGCTACACCTTC. Translation gives CASSQLPHVGGENYGYTF.

The V and J genes are TRBV28 and TRBJ2-7, with TRBD1 matching over 7 bases. CDR1 is MDHEN, CDR2 SYDVKM, per germline. The CDR3 is 13 amino acids. V was pared by 9 bases and J by 0 bases, with 5 bases of the junction left unmatched. The CDR3 nucleotides read TGTGCCAGTGAGGGACAGAACTCCTACGAGCAGTACTTC. It specifies CASEGQNSYEQYF.

The gene calls are TRBV7-2 and TRBJ2-1; D may be TRBD1 (5 bases). Germline V gene data show CDR1 as SGHTA and CDR2 as FQGNSA. The CDR3 runs to 18 residues. With 7 bases removed from V and 0 bases from J, the gap between germline ends came to 22 bases. CDR3 region: CASTPDIPAVGSYNEQFF. The CDR3, as DNA: TGTGCCAGCACCCCGGACATTCCTGCGGTCGGCTCCTACAATGAGCAGTTCTTC.

The chain uses TRBV7-2 and TRBJ1-1, with 9 bases matching TRBD1. Germline values: CDR1 SGHTA, CDR2 FQGNSA. This CDR3 is 15 amino acids long. V lost 5 bases to trimming and J lost 12 bases; unmatched junction nucleotides: 16. The CDR3 coding sequence is TGTGCCAGCAGCGCCGACGGAGGGACAGGGCGTTTTTCTTTCTTT. Amino acids: CASSADGGTGRFSFF.

The gene calls are TRBV5-1 and TRBJ1-2; D might be TRBD1 (5 bases). This CDR3 contains 12 residues. V was pared by 5 bases and J by 1 base, with 6 bases between. CDR1 is SGHRS, CDR2 YFSETQ, per germline. CDR3 DNA: TGCGCCAGCAGGGACAATAACTATGGCTACACCTTC. Translated, it gives CASRDNNYGYTF.

J is TRBJ1-4 and V is TRBV29-1; weak D call: TRBD1 (5 bases). V dropped 7 bases and J dropped 7 bases, with 13 bases sitting between them. Germline loops: CDR1 SQVTM, CDR2 ANQGSEA. CDR3 length equals 12 residues. CDR3 nucleotide sequence: TGCAGCGCGGAGGGGTGGGGTGAAAAACTGTTTTTT. Residues: CSAEGWGEKLFF.